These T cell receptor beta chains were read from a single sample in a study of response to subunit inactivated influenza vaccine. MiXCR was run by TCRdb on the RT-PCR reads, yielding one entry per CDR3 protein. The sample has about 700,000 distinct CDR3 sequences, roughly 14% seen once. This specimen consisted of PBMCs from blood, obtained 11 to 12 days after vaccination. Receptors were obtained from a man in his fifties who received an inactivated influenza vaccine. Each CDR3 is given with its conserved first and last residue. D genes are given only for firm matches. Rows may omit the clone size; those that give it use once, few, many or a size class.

CASSAGIEVGAPGELFF | TGTGCCAGCAGTGCCGGGATAGAGGTTGGGGCCCCCGGGGAGCTGTTTTTT | TRBJ2-2 | TRBV12-3/TRBV12-4 | few | -
CASSARGSSYNEQFF | TGTGCCAGCAGCGCACGGGGGTCGTCCTACAATGAGCAGTTCTTC | TRBJ2-1 | TRBV7-9 | - | -
CASSVRVGGLNNEQFF | TGTGCCAGCAGCGTCAGAGTTGGGGGTTTAAACAATGAGCAGTTCTTC | TRBJ2-1 | TRBV7-2 | - | -
CASSSNPGVANYGYTF | TGTGCCAGCAGTTCGAATCCAGGGGTGGCTAACTATGGCTACACCTTC | TRBJ1-2 | TRBV28 | - | -
CSVETGWGTEAFF | TGCAGCGTTGAGACAGGGTGGGGCACTGAAGCTTTCTTT | TRBJ1-1 | TRBV29-1 | - | TRBD1
CASHEGQMNTEAFF | TGTGCCAGTCACGAGGGACAGATGAACACTGAAGCTTTCTTT | TRBJ1-1 | TRBV19 | few | TRBD1
CASSLNGRMSYNEQFF | TGTGCCAGCAGTTTAAACGGCCGGATGTCCTACAATGAGCAGTTCTTC | TRBJ2-1 | TRBV27 | - | -
CASSFLGGNYNEQFF | TGTGCCAGCAGTTTTCTGGGTGGGAACTACAATGAGCAGTTCTTC | TRBJ2-1 | TRBV6-2/TRBV6-3 | few | -
CASSLAGGRSDTQYF | TGTGCCAGCAGCTTAGCGGGCGGGAGATCAGATACGCAGTATTTT | TRBJ2-3 | TRBV7-8 | few | TRBD2
CASSETGTDTQYF | TGTGCCAGCAGTGAAACTGGCACAGATACGCAGTATTTT | TRBJ2-3 | TRBV2 | few | -
CASSLDGALGYNEQFF | TGTGCCAGCAGCCTGGACGGCGCTTTGGGATACAATGAGCAGTTCTTC | TRBJ2-1 | TRBV6-1 | few | -
CASSLGTGTTNYGYTF | TGTGCCAGCAGCCTCGGGACAGGAACTACTAACTATGGCTACACCTTC | TRBJ1-2 | TRBV3-1 | few | TRBD1
CAIRGGPGETQYF | TGTGCCATCAGGGGGGGCCCCGGAGAGACCCAGTACTTC | TRBJ2-5 | TRBV10-3 | - | -
CASSTGTGYRNEQFF | TGTGCCAGCAGTACCGGGACAGGGTACCGAAATGAGCAGTTCTTC | TRBJ2-1 | TRBV12-3/TRBV12-4 | few | TRBD1
CASSQAPRSSGTKQFNTEAFF | TGTGCCAGCAGCCAAGCCCCGAGGTCTAGCGGGACCAAGCAGTTCAACACTGAAGCTTTCTTT | TRBJ1-1 | TRBV11-2 | few | -
CSARADTHQPQHF | TGCAGTGCTAGAGCGGACACCCATCAGCCCCAGCATTTT | TRBJ1-5 | TRBV20-1 | few | -
CSVEDPRGRETQYF | TGCAGCGTTGAAGATCCTAGGGGGCGGGAGACCCAGTACTTC | TRBJ2-5 | TRBV29-1 | few | TRBD1
CASSQSGRNNQPQHF | TGTGCCAGCAGCCAGAGCGGACGGAACAATCAGCCCCAGCATTTT | TRBJ1-5 | TRBV3-1 | few | -
CASSRRDSGNTGELFF | TGTGCCAGTAGTCGCCGGGACAGCGGGAACACCGGGGAGCTGTTTTTT | TRBJ2-2 | TRBV19 | few | TRBD1
CASSLHGAAETQYF | TGTGCCAGCAGCTTACATGGGGCGGCAGAGACCCAGTACTTC | TRBJ2-5 | TRBV7-2 | few | -
CASSVEGQGETQYF | TGTGCCAGCAGCGTAGAGGGACAGGGGGAGACCCAGTACTTC | TRBJ2-5 | TRBV9 | few | TRBD1
CAWRAQGVWPDTQFF | TGTGCCTGGAGAGCACAGGGGGTATGGCCAGATACGCAGTTTTTT | TRBJ2-3 | TRBV30 | - | TRBD1